This T cell receptor (beta chain) was retrieved from a study of glioma-infiltrating T cells after dendritic cell vaccination. General study findings and limits: Higher TCR clonality did not directly relate to longer survival.

Only patients with spare fresh-frozen tumor and over two years of follow-up were included. Method: immunoSEQ multiplex PCR; TCRdb's copy keeps in-frame clones and lacks some. The sample records about 30,000 clones, 90% being singletons. Comments on this clone: Its antigen is as yet unknown.

Germline CDR1 MNHEY, CDR2 SVGAGI. The CDR3 is made up of 14 amino acids. Trimming left V 4 bases short and J 2 bases short, with 11 bases between. The clonotype comes from a human donor with glioblastoma. V gene TRBV6-5 combines with J gene TRBJ1-2; tentative D call: TRBD1 (6 bases). Here the sequenced sample was blood, taken before dendritic cell vaccination. As DNA, the CDR3 is TGTGCCAGCAGTTTCAGACAGGAGAACTATGGCTACACCTTC. Translated: CASSFRQENYGYTF.